Listed below are T cell receptor beta chains from one sample, sequenced in a study of quantifying T cell responses using KT2 cells. TCRdb independently ran MiXCR on the UMI-ligation and nested PCR reads; one entry per CDR3 protein. The data show 52,000 or so distinct CDR3 sequences, with around 12% seen just once and around 9.9% held by the top ten. The sample consisted of PBMCs spiked with cells of the T cell clone KT2. The source is a human donor. Each CDR3 is given with its conserved first and last residue. A D gene is named only where the DNA matches it firmly. Where a row states a size, it is once, few, many or the class of an expanded clone; other rows omit it.

v_call	j_call	d_call	clone_size	cdr3_nt	cdr3_aa
TRBV5-1	TRBJ2-3	TRBD1	many	TGCGCCAGCAGCTTACAGGGGCGTAAAGATACGCAGTATTTT	CASSLQGRKDTQYF
TRBV6-6	TRBJ2-7	.	.	TGTGCCAGCATCTTCAACCAGGAACCCTACGAGCAGTACTTC	CASIFNQEPYEQYF
TRBV29-1	TRBJ1-2	.	.	TGCAGCGTGATTCGGGGGTTCCTTCCCCCCTATGGCTACACCTTC	CSVIRGFLPPYGYTF
TRBV12-3/TRBV12-4	TRBJ1-4	.	.	TGTGCCAGCAGTCCCCTGGGAGGGGCTAATGAAAAACTGTTTTTT	CASSPLGGANEKLFF
TRBV11-3	TRBJ2-3	TRBD2	many	TGTGCCAGCAGCCCCCGAAGGGAGGGCACGCAGTATTTT	CASSPRREGTQYF
TRBV7-9	TRBJ2-1	.	.	TGTGCCAGCAGTCAGGGGGGGAACTACAATGAGCAGTTCTTC	CASSQGGNYNEQFF
TRBV5-6	TRBJ2-3	.	few	TGTGCCAGCAGCTTGGCCCCGACAGGGAGGGTTACGCAGTATTTT	CASSLAPTGRVTQYF
TRBV2	TRBJ1-3	.	few	TGTGCCAGCAGGGCGGACTCTGGAAACACCATATATTTT	CASRADSGNTIYF
TRBV4-3	TRBJ2-3	TRBD1	few	TGCGCCAGCAGCCAAGAGTTCGGGACAGGCGTCACAGATACGCAGTATTTT	CASSQEFGTGVTDTQYF
TRBV4-3	TRBJ2-2	.	few	TGCGCCAGCAGCACCCGAGAGGGGGAAACCGGGGAGCTGTTTTTT	CASSTREGETGELFF
TRBV20-1	TRBJ2-3	TRBD1	few	TGCAGTGTTACCAGGACAGGGAATACAGATACGCAGTATTTT	CSVTRTGNTDTQYF
TRBV20-1	TRBJ2-7	TRBD2	few	TGCAGTGCTAAACCACTAGCGGGCGTGTCCTACGAGCAGTACTTC	CSAKPLAGVSYEQYF
TRBV20-1	TRBJ2-3	.	few	TGCAGTGCTAAAAGAGAAAGCACAGATACGCAGTATTTT	CSAKRESTDTQYF
TRBV5-1	TRBJ2-3	.	few	TGCGCCAGCAGCTTGGAACTAGGGGCAGATACGCAGTATTTT	CASSLELGADTQYF
TRBV6-6	TRBJ1-1	.	.	TGTGCCAGCAGTTATGGGGGTTCGGGTAAGACTGAAGCTTTCTTT	CASSYGGSGKTEAFF
TRBV7-8	TRBJ2-3	TRBD2	few	TGTGCCAGCAGCCCTTTAGCGGGAGGGCCGAGCGGTACGCAGTATTTT	CASSPLAGGPSGTQYF
TRBV4-1	TRBJ1-2	.	few	TGCGCCAGCAGCCCGCAGACAAACGTTTTCCCCCGCTACACCTTC	CASSPQTNVFPRYTF
TRBV3-1	TRBJ2-3	TRBD1	few	TGTGCCAGCAGGACAGGGAGCGGCACAGATACGCAGTATTTT	CASRTGSGTDTQYF
TRBV2	TRBJ2-3	.	many	TGTGCCAGCAGTGAAGCGGCCCAGCAGACAGATACGCAGTATTTT	CASSEAAQQTDTQYF
TRBV20-1	TRBJ2-3	TRBD2	many	TGCAGTGCTAGAGATTGGAGCGGGGGGGAGGTAGATACGCAGTATTTT	CSARDWSGGEVDTQYF
TRBV27	TRBJ2-1	TRBD2	many	TGTGCCAGCAGTCCTAGCGGGAGGGCTGATGAGCAGTTCTTC	CASSPSGRADEQFF
TRBV2	TRBJ2-3	.	.	TGTGCCAGCAGTTCGCGGGGCCACACAGATACGCAGTATTTT	CASSSRGHTDTQYF
TRBV12-3/TRBV12-4	TRBJ2-5	TRBD1	few	TGTGCCAGCAGTCAGGGACAGGGGCGGGCGACCCAGTACTTC	CASSQGQGRATQYF
TRBV20-1	TRBJ2-2	TRBD2	few	TGCAGTGCTAGGGGTAGCGGGGGGGCCGGTCGAACCGGGGAGCTGTTTTTT	CSARGSGGAGRTGELFF
TRBV5-1	TRBJ2-1	TRBD2	few	TGCGCCAGCAGCTTAGAAGCGGGGGTCCTGATCAATGAGCAGTTCTTC	CASSLEAGVLINEQFF
TRBV15	TRBJ1-5	TRBD1	few	TGTGCCACCAGCAGAACAGGGGCACCATATAGCAATCAGCCCCAGCATTTT	CATSRTGAPYSNQPQHF
TRBV29-1	TRBJ2-1	.	few	TGCAGCGTTGATTTGGCGCAGGGTTCCAGCTACAATGAGCAGTTCTTC	CSVDLAQGSSYNEQFF
TRBV10-2	TRBJ2-7	.	.	TGCGCCAGCAGTGAAGAGAACGAGCAGTACTTC	CASSEENEQYF
TRBV11-2	TRBJ2-4	TRBD2	.	TGTGCCAGCAGCTTAGGGGTTGCGGGGGGGCACATTCAGTACTTC	CASSLGVAGGHIQYF
TRBV11-3	TRBJ2-3	TRBD2	.	TGTGCCAGCAGCCGAACTCGACTAGCCGGAGTTCCAGATACGCAGTATTTT	CASSRTRLAGVPDTQYF
TRBV3-1	TRBJ1-1	.	.	TGTGCCAGCAGCCAAGGAGTAGGGGGATCGGAAACTGAAGCTTTCTTT	CASSQGVGGSETEAFF
TRBV6-1	TRBJ2-7	.	.	TGTGCCAGCAGTAAAGGAGCGGCAGCCGCCTACGAGCAGTACTTC	CASSKGAAAAYEQYF
TRBV2	TRBJ2-6	.	many	TGTGCCAGCTACGGAGGTCTATCTGGGGCCAACGTCCTGACTTTC	CASYGGLSGANVLTF
TRBV4-1	TRBJ2-7	TRBD2	many	TGCGCCAGCAGCCAACTTCCCAAACCTAGACTAGCGGCCTCCTACGAGCAGTACTTC	CASSQLPKPRLAASYEQYF
TRBV27	TRBJ2-1	.	.	TGTGCCAGCGGGTGGGCTGAGCAGTTCTTC	CASGWAEQFF
TRBV19	TRBJ2-7	.	many	TGTGCCAGTAGTATAGTCCTCGTGGGTGCCTACGAGCAGTACTTC	CASSIVLVGAYEQYF
TRBV7-6	TRBJ2-2	TRBD1	few	TGTGCCAGCAGCTTAAGCCGATGGGACAGGGAAGTCTCCAACACCGGGGAGCTGTTTTTT	CASSLSRWDREVSNTGELFF
TRBV20-1	TRBJ2-7	.	few	TGCAGTGCTAGTACGGGACAGCGGGCCTACGAGCAGTACTTC	CSASTGQRAYEQYF
TRBV11-1	TRBJ2-1	.	.	TGTGCCAGCAGCTTAGAAGACTACGCCTCCTACAATGAGCAGTTCTTC	CASSLEDYASYNEQFF
TRBV11-3	TRBJ2-5	.	many	TGTGCCAGCAGCTCGGTGGAGACCCAGTACTTC	CASSSVETQYF
TRBV19	TRBJ1-1	.	few	TGTGCCGTTAGCGGGCCGGGACAACTCAACACTGAAGCTTTCTTT	CAVSGPGQLNTEAFF
TRBV28	TRBJ1-2	.	few	TGTGCCAGCAGTTTGGGGGTGGGTGGCTACACCTTC	CASSLGVGGYTF
TRBV6-1	TRBJ1-3	.	.	TGTGCCAGCAGTGACGACGGCTACTCTGGAAACACCATATATTTT	CASSDDGYSGNTIYF
TRBV21-1	TRBJ1-1	.	few	TGTGCCAGCAGCCGCGGGGGCGCCCCTGAGAACACTGAAGCTTTCTTT	CASSRGGAPENTEAFF
TRBV5-4	TRBJ1-6	.	.	TGTGCCAGCAGCTTGGATACGAACACCGGTTGGGCCCTCCACTTT	CASSLDTNTGWALHF